A selection of T cell receptor beta chains follows, all from one sample in a study of cytomegalovirus exposure and HLA in healthy donors. Profiled with immunoSEQ multiplex PCR; TCRdb holds only in-frame clones, not every one. This sample has about 130,000 clones, with less than 85% found just once. Sequenced sample: PBMCs. The receptors here all came from a man younger than 30 in good health and CMV-seropositive. The CDR3 runs from the conserved cysteine through the conserved F or W. Fields, in order: J gene, V gene, CDR3 length, clone size, CDR3 protein. Clone sizes are given selectively: once, few, many, or a class where the clone is expanded.

TRBJ2-5,TRBV5-4,15,-,CASSLGPPPGETQYF
TRBJ1-1,TRBV6-1,13,few,CASSGGWGTEAFF
TRBJ2-7,TRBV5-1,12,-,CASSLEDSEQYF
TRBJ1-5,TRBV6-1,13,-,CASSRQGNQPQHF
TRBJ2-7,TRBV18,12,few,CASSPGSNEQYF
TRBJ1-5,TRBV7-8,19,-,CASSLLVAGHRYSNQPQHF
TRBJ2-3,TRBV7-3,16,-,CASSLVSGSSTDTQYF
TRBJ2-4,TRBV5-6,15,-,CASSLTRLAGDIQYF
TRBJ1-1,TRBV6-1,16,-,CASSEAWGQQDTEAFF
TRBJ2-2,TRBV7-8,14,-,CASSLYRNTGELFF
TRBJ1-3,TRBV30,14,-,CALEGGITGNTIYF
TRBJ1-3,TRBV29-1,13,once,CSVDSGPGNTIYF
TRBJ2-5,TRBV27,17,-,CASSPFWGRAVGETQYF